Listed below are T cell receptor beta chains from one sample, sequenced in a study of blood T cell repertoires in COVID-19. The method was immunoSEQ multiplex PCR; TCRdb's version includes in-frame clones alone and lacks a portion of them. The sample lists under 250,000 clones, 81% occurring once. Sequenced input: PBMCs or T cells enriched from blood (not recorded which). The receptor source for this set is a woman between 45 and 65 years old with acute COVID-19. Each CDR3 is given with its conserved first and last residue. D genes are given only for firm matches. Size tells how often a clone was seen (once, few, many) or the class of an expanded clone, and some rows leave it out.

cdr3_nt cdr3_aa d_call clone_size j_call v_call
TGTGCCAGCAGTTACTCATTGAGCAAAAACTATGGCTACACCTTC CASSYSLSKNYGYTF - once TRBJ1-2 TRBV6-5
TGTGCCAGCAGTGAGGGCCCGTCCCCAGAAGCTTTCTTT CASSEGPSPEAFF - - TRBJ1-1 TRBV25-1
TGTGCCAGCAGCTTAGAAGGGGGTGGATACTCCGGGGAGCTGTTTTTT CASSLEGGGYSGELFF - - TRBJ2-2 TRBV7-6
TGTGCCAGCAGCCCGGGCTACACCTTC CASSPGYTF - - TRBJ1-2 TRBV28
TGTGCCAGCAGCTTAGGCGGGGGGCGTTGGGGGACCCAGTACTTC CASSLGGGRWGTQYF TRBD2 - TRBJ2-5 TRBV7-8
TGTGCCAGCAGCTTAGGAGCCCCCCCCAATGAGCAGTTCTTC CASSLGAPPNEQFF - - TRBJ2-1 TRBV7-9
TGCGCCAGCAGCCAAGTTCAGGGTGGTAACACTGAAGCTTTCTTT CASSQVQGGNTEAFF - - TRBJ1-1 TRBV4-3
TGTGCCAGCAGCCACCGTTTATCGGCGCAGTATTTT CASSHRLSAQYF - once TRBJ2-3 TRBV3-1/TRBV3-2
- CAGRTGFGAGELFF - - TRBJ2-2 TRBV19
TGTGCCAGCATTCCCGCGGGGGGGGCGAACACCGGGGAGCTGTTTTTT CASIPAGGANTGELFF TRBD2 once TRBJ2-2 TRBV11-2
TGTGCCAGCAGCTTCAGCGGGAGGGGTCCAGATACGCAGTATTTT CASSFSGRGPDTQYF TRBD2 - TRBJ2-3 TRBV11-2
TGTGCCAGCTCGCTAAAACGGCCTGCGACTAGCGGGTCCTACGAGCAGTACTTC CASSLKRPATSGSYEQYF TRBD2 few TRBJ2-7 TRBV18
TGTGCCAGCAGTGAAGCGCTCGGGAACACTGAAGCTTTCTTT CASSEALGNTEAFF - - TRBJ1-1 TRBV6-1
TGCGCCAGCAGCCAAGGACCCCTCCAGGGGGCTGGGGCCAACGTCCTGACTTTC CASSQGPLQGAGANVLTF TRBD1 - TRBJ2-6 TRBV4-3
TGTGCCAGCAGCTTGTCCAGGGCCGCAGATACGCAGTATTTT CASSLSRAADTQYF - - TRBJ2-3 TRBV7-9
TGTGCCAGCAGCCGAGGGACTGATAGGAACGAGCAGTACTTC CASSRGTDRNEQYF - - TRBJ2-7 TRBV16
TGTGCCAGCAGGACAACCTTAGCGGGAGGGTCCTACGAGCAGTACTTC CASRTTLAGGSYEQYF TRBD2 - TRBJ2-7 TRBV13
TGCGCCAGCAGCCAAACGGGACTAGCGGGAGTTGAGCAGTTCTTC CASSQTGLAGVEQFF TRBD2 once TRBJ2-1 TRBV4-3
TGTGCCAGCAGTTCTACAGGGCGGGTGAGCACTGAAGCTTTCTTT CASSSTGRVSTEAFF - - TRBJ1-1 TRBV27
TGTGCCAGCAGCGCTACCGGGACAGGGCTTAGCTATGGCTACACCTTC CASSATGTGLSYGYTF TRBD1 - TRBJ1-2 TRBV9
TGTGCCAGCAGCCCTGGGACTTATAGCAATCAGCCCCAGCATTTT CASSPGTYSNQPQHF - - TRBJ1-5 TRBV11-2
TGTGCCAGCAGCTTATCACTAGTCTATGGCTACACCTTC CASSLSLVYGYTF - - TRBJ1-2 TRBV7-2
TGTGCCAGCAGTGTCGATGCAGGTGGCTATGGCTACACCTTC CASSVDAGGYGYTF - - TRBJ1-2 TRBV27
TGTGCCAGCAGGCCCGCAGGGTTCTACAATGAGCAGTTCTTC CASRPAGFYNEQFF - - TRBJ2-1 TRBV28
TGTGCCAGCAGTTTCAGTCAGGGCTGGCGGTCACCCCTCCACTTT CASSFSQGWRSPLHF - - TRBJ1-6 TRBV27
TGTGCCAGCAGCGTAGGGGACAATCAAAGCACAGATACGCAGTATTTT CASSVGDNQSTDTQYF - - TRBJ2-3 TRBV9
TGTGCCAGCTCATTTAGTAGCGGCCAAGAGACCCAGTACTTC CASSFSSGQETQYF - - TRBJ2-5 TRBV18
TGCGCCAGCACTGGACAGGGATCCGAGACCCAGTACTTC CASTGQGSETQYF TRBD1 - TRBJ2-5 TRBV5-1
TGTGCCAGCTCACCAAGGACTAGCGGGAGTGATACGCAGTATTTT CASSPRTSGSDTQYF TRBD2 - TRBJ2-3 TRBV18